These 8 T cell receptor beta chains were sequenced from one sample in a study of sequential checkpoint blockade in melanoma. Treatment meaning: randomized to nivolumab then ipilimumab (arm A) or the reverse (arm B). The table came from immunoSEQ multiplex PCR; TCRdb's copy has only in-frame clones and leaves some out. The sample contains about 30,000 clones, 70% to 85% of which appear only once. The sample consisted of CD8+ T cells sorted from blood (inferred from file names), taken from a patient given nivolumab and ipilimumab in sequence. The receptors shown here come from a human donor with melanoma.

The V and J genes are TRBV5-1 and TRBJ2-7; 10 bases are shared with TRBD1. The germline CDR1 and CDR2 sequences are SGHRS and YFSETQ. CDR3 size: 16 residues. The V and J ends lost 0 bases and 7 bases, in that order; junction bases with no gene match: 10. CDR3 DNA: TGCGCCAGCAGCTTGGAGGTTGGGACAGGGGTGGAGGAGCAGTACTTC. This translates into CASSLEVGTGVEEQYF.

The chain carries TRBV5-6 and TRBJ1-5; no clear D gene. CDR3 length: 13 residues. Trimming shortened V by 0 bases and J by 6 bases, and 7 bases separated the two germline ends. Germline-derived CDR1 and CDR2 are SGHDT and YYEEEE. CDR3 region: CASSLEKSQPQHF. The DNA of the CDR3 is TGTGCCAGCAGCTTGGAGAAGAGTCAGCCCCAGCATTTT.

The chain combines TRBV12-2 with TRBJ1-5; the tabulated D call, TRBD1, remains unverified against the DNA. TRBV12-2 is annotated as a pseudogene. The CDR3 sequence is 14 residues long. CDR3 nucleotide sequence: TGTGCAAGTCGCTTCGGACATTGCAATCAGCCCCAGCATTTT. Translation: CASRFGHCNQPQHF.

The V gene is TRBV9, the J gene TRBJ2-2, with 9 bases that match TRBD1. The CDR3 length is 16 residues. V shed 4 bases, J shed 2 bases, and the junction held 6 bases outside the gene matches. Germline CDR1 reads SGDLS; CDR2 reads YYNGEE. CDR3 in DNA: TGTGCCAGCAGCTACCCGACAGGGGGTAACACCGGGGAGCTGTTTTTT. It encodes CASSYPTGGNTGELFF.

The chain employs TRBV11-2 and TRBJ2-5; D is ambiguous. Germline lookup yields CDR1 SGHAT and CDR2 FQNNGV. There are 13 residues in the CDR3. The V and J ends lost 6 bases and 9 bases respectively, with 17 bases between them. CDR3 protein: CASSPSPVEAQYF. CDR3 bases: TGTGCCAGCAGTCCCTCCCCTGTTGAGGCCCAGTACTTC.

This chain joins TRBV4-3 and TRBJ1-6, with D unresolved. This CDR3 contains 18 residues. V was cut by 0 bases and J by 0 bases, with 12 bases left in between. Germline CDR1 reads LGHNA; CDR2 reads YSLEER. CDR3 nucleotides: TGCGCCAGCAGCCAAGATCCCAGGCGAAGCTCCTATAATTCACCCCTCCACTTT. Translating gives CASSQDPRRSSYNSPLHF.

This clone is a singleton in its sample. This chain connects TRBV28 to TRBJ2-1, with 7 bases fitting TRBD1. The V gene end was trimmed by 5 bases and the J gene end by 1 base; junction bases not matched to a gene: 8. Germline V gene lookup returns CDR1 MDHEN and CDR2 SYDVKM. This CDR3 spans 16 amino acids. The DNA of the CDR3 is TGTGCCAGCAGTCCGGGACAGTCCATTTCCTACAATGAGCAGTTCTTC. It specifies CASSPGQSISYNEQFF.

V gene TRBV7-9 combines with J gene TRBJ1-1, with D possibly matching TRBD1 (6 bases). Trimming removed 7 bases from V and 2 bases from J, with 11 bases in between. This CDR3 spans 13 amino acids. Germline assignment: CDR1 SEHNR and CDR2 FQNEAQ (reference sequence). The CDR3 DNA sequence: TGTGCCAGCACCCCCAGGGGAAACACTGAAGCTTTCTTT. Translation gives CASTPRGNTEAFF.